Below, 30 T cell receptor beta chains from the same sample are listed, as sequenced in a study of shared clonotypes between healthy human individuals. The protocol was immunoSEQ multiplex PCR, while the TCRdb copy is restricted to in-frame clones and leaves out a portion. The sample includes 2 million or so clones, roughly 95% of them seen just once. The sequencing input was naive CD4+ T cells sorted from blood. Indicated subset: CD45RA+ positively selected. The receptors stem from a man between 18 and 29 years old in good health.

This chain uses TRBV7-9 with TRBJ2-5; maybe TRBD1 (6 bases). Deletions cut 5 bases from V and 2 bases from J, with 18 bases between. CDR1 and CDR2 (germline): SEHNR, FQNEAQ (reference sequence). The CDR3 extends over 16 amino acids. CDR3 sequence reads: CASSLMSIGGQETQYF. The CDR3 DNA reads as TGTGCCAGCAGCCTAATGAGTATAGGGGGTCAAGAGACCCAGTACTTC. The whole variable domain, filled in from reference TRBV7-9 and TRBJ2-5, reads DTGVSQNPRHKITKRGQNVTFRCDPISEHNRLYWYRQTLGQGPEFLTYFQNEAQLEKSRLLSDRFSAERPKGSFSTLEIQRTEQGDSAMYLCASSLMSIGGQETQYFGPGTRLLVL.

The rearrangement links TRBV2 to TRBJ1-4; no definite D call. Germline V gene data show CDR1 as SNHLY and CDR2 as FYNNEI. The CDR3 consists of 13 residues. V was shortened by 1 base and J by 7 bases, with 7 bases between the two germline ends. The CDR3 spells CASSEEGAEKLFF. The CDR3, as DNA: TGTGCCAGCAGTGAAGAGGGTGCTGAAAAACTGTTTTTT. Based on the CDR3 plus reference TRBV2 and TRBJ1-4, the full variable domain is EPEVTQTPSHQVTQMGQEVILRCVPISNHLYFYWYRQILGQKVEFLVSFYNNEISEKSEIFDDQFSVERPDGSNFTLKIRSTKLEDSAMYFCASSEEGAEKLFFGSGTQLSVL.

The genes are TRBV11-2 and TRBJ2-1; 14 bases map to TRBD2. Germline lookup yields CDR1 SGHAT and CDR2 FQNNGV. The CDR3 consists of 16 residues. J gave up 6 bases and V 5 bases, and 6 bases lay outside the gene matches. This chain's CDR3 is CASSPTSGGAGNEQFF. CDR3 coding DNA: TGTGCCAGCAGCCCGACTAGCGGGGGGGCCGGCAATGAGCAGTTCTTC.

Comment on this clone: A read error may account for a junction end that differs from germline. This rearrangement joins TRBV7-7 to TRBJ2-5, with 7 positions matching TRBD2. CDR1 SSHAT and CDR2 FNYEAQ come from the germline V gene (reference sequence). The length of the CDR3 is 15 residues. The DNA of the CDR3 is TGTGCTAGCAGCTCCTCGGGGGGTGGTACGTTGACCCAGTACTTC. Its protein is CASSSSGGGTLTQYF.

On this clone: Additional DNA sequences in this sample encode the identical CDR3. The rearrangement uses TRBV5-6 and TRBJ2-1, with D unclear. The germline V and J ends were trimmed by 0 bases and 0 bases, with 4 bases remaining between them. Germline V gene data show CDR1 as SGHDT and CDR2 as YYEEEE. CDR3 length: 14 residues. The CDR3 coding sequence is TGTGCCAGCAGCTTGGGAAGCTCCTACAATGAGCAGTTCTTC. It codes for CASSLGSSYNEQFF.

As to this clone: At one boundary the junction diverges from the germline segment, which might be a read error. This rearrangement joins TRBV13 to TRBJ2-3, with 8 bases identical to TRBD2. Germline V CDR1 and CDR2: PRHDT, FYEKMQ (reference sequence). The CDR3 has 15 amino acids. The CDR3 region is CASSLRRGGTDTQYF. CDR3 coding DNA: TGTGCCAGCAGCTTAAGACGGGGGGGCACTGATACGCAGTATTTT.

The rearrangement links TRBV6-5 to TRBJ2-5; D uncertain. This CDR3 has 16 amino acids. The V gene lost 0 bases and the J gene lost 4 bases, with 15 bases spanning the gap. Germline V gene lookup returns CDR1 MNHEY and CDR2 SVGAGI. The CDR3 here is CASSYSQLNWGETQYF. CDR3 DNA: TGTGCCAGCAGTTACTCCCAGCTGAATTGGGGAGAGACCCAGTACTTC.

The chain carries TRBV6-1 and TRBJ1-6, with D possibly matching TRBD1 (5 bases). The CDR3 consists of 15 residues. Germline CDR1 is MNHNS and CDR2 is SASEGT. Deletions cut 5 bases from V and 7 bases from J, with 15 bases between. The DNA for the CDR3 is TGTGCCAGCAGTACCCGTCAGGGAAGAAATTCACCCCTCCACTTT. Its translation: CASSTRQGRNSPLHF.

Details on this clone: The sample carries other DNA sequences with the same CDR3. This sequence joins TRBV7-2 and TRBJ2-1, with 9 bases identical to TRBD2. CDR1 and CDR2 (germline): SGHTA, FQGNSA. Germline trimming cut 3 bases from V and 2 bases from J; bases unmatched to any gene: 2. The CDR3 totals 15 residues. Written as DNA, the CDR3 is TGTGCCAGCAGCTTGGGACTAGCAACCTACAATGAGCAGTTCTTC. As protein: CASSLGLATYNEQFF.

This chain links TRBV10-3 with TRBJ2-2; D call uncertain. The CDR3 totals 14 residues. Looked up from germline, CDR1 is ENHRY and CDR2 is SYGVKD. V lost 6 bases to trimming and J lost 0 bases, with 8 bases between them. The DNA of the CDR3 is TGTGCCATCAGCGGGTTTGCGAACACCGGGGAGCTGTTTTTT. This sequence encodes CAISGFANTGELFF.

This sequence joins TRBV5-1 and TRBJ2-5; D is uncertain. Germline assignment: CDR1 SGHRS and CDR2 YFSETQ. This CDR3 region has 13 residues. V was trimmed by 1 base and J by 3 bases, leaving 7 bases between them. The CDR3 loop reads CASSLQGKETQYF. The CDR3 coding sequence is TGCGCCAGCAGCTTGCAAGGGAAAGAGACCCAGTACTTC.

The rearrangement uses TRBV5-8 and TRBJ2-4; no clear D. This CDR3 has 14 residues. Trimming pared 2 bases from V and 5 bases from J, leaving 11 bases between. Germline CDR1 is SGHTS and CDR2 is YDEGEE. The CDR3, as DNA: TGTGCCAGCAGCTTTGGGGTCCCCGAAAACATTCAGTACTTC. Its protein product is CASSFGVPENIQYF. Together with reference TRBV5-8 and TRBJ2-4, the CDR3 gives the full variable domain: EAGVTQSPTHLIKTRGQQATLRCSPISGHTSVYWYQQALGLGLQFLLWYDEGEERNRGNFPPRFSGRQFPNYSSELNVNALELEDSALYLCASSFGVPENIQYFGAGTRLSVL.

V and J are TRBV29-1 and TRBJ1-2, with D tentatively TRBD1 (5 bases). The CDR3 has 14 residues. The germline gives CDR1 SQVTM, CDR2 ANQGSEA. The V gene lost 0 bases and the J gene lost 3 bases, with 11 bases spanning the gap. DNA of the CDR3: TGCAGCGTTGAAGACCCGGAAGGGGACTATGGCTACACCTTC. It is translated as CSVEDPEGDYGYTF.

In the case of this clone: This specimen includes other DNA sequences encoding the same CDR3. The chain has TRBV30 and TRBJ2-4, with D perhaps matching TRBD1 (6 bases). This CDR3 comprises 13 residues. Germline V lookup: CDR1 GTSNPN, CDR2 SVGIG (reference sequence). V was clipped by 0 bases and J by 7 bases, with 10 bases between them. CDR3 in amino acids: CAWSVGQGNIQYF. In nucleotides, the CDR3 is TGTGCCTGGAGTGTAGGGCAGGGGAACATTCAGTACTTC.

V usage is TRBV4-1 and J usage is TRBJ1-2; 7 bases align to TRBD1. The V gene end was trimmed by 5 bases and the J gene end by 4 bases; junction bases not matched to a gene: 7. The CDR3 loop spans 14 amino acids. The V gene's germline CDR1 is MGHRA and CDR2 YSYEKL. CDR3 residues: CASSSPGQSYGYTF. Written as DNA, the CDR3 is TGCGCCAGCAGCTCCCCGGGACAGAGCTATGGCTACACCTTC.

J is TRBJ2-3 and V is TRBV5-1, with 14 bases lining up with TRBD2. Germline V gene sequence: CDR1 SGHRS, CDR2 YFSETQ. The V segment lost 7 bases and the J segment 3 bases; nucleotides outside the gene matches: 4. The CDR3 is 15 residues long. The CDR3 spells CASRLAGGGTDTQYF. The DNA of the CDR3 is TGCGCCAGCCGACTAGCGGGAGGGGGGACAGATACGCAGTATTTT.

The gene calls are TRBV7-2 and TRBJ2-7; D unclear. This CDR3 has 14 residues. Trimming removed 1 base at V and 0 bases at J, with 7 bases between. Germline V CDR1 and CDR2: SGHTA, FQGNSA. The CDR3 loop is CASSLDAFSYEQYF. CDR3 coding DNA: TGTGCCAGCAGCTTAGATGCCTTCTCCTACGAGCAGTACTTC.

This clone was counted a single time. The chain employs TRBV4-3 and TRBJ2-7; 8 nucleotides agree with TRBD1. With 3 bases clipped from V and 4 bases from J, the junction kept 8 bases outside the gene matches. The germline V gene has CDR1 LGHNA and CDR2 YSLEER. This CDR3 has 15 amino acids. The CDR3 region has the DNA TGCGCCAGCAGCCATCCCGGACAGGGTGTATACGAGCAGTACTTC. Translating it yields CASSHPGQGVYEQYF.

CDR3 protein: CASSRRDPGYGYTF. CDR3 DNA sequence: TGTGCCAGCAGCCGTAGGGACCCAGGGTATGGCTACACCTTC. This rearrangement joins TRBV7-9 to TRBJ1-2; TRBD1 might be the D (5 bases). The CDR3 is 14 residues long. Trimming removed 5 bases at V and 5 bases at J, with 15 bases between. Germline V CDR1 and CDR2: SEHNR, FQNEAQ (reference sequence).

The chain combines TRBV28 with TRBJ2-1; 9 bases are shared with TRBD1. The V segment lost 3 bases and the J segment 8 bases; nucleotides outside the gene matches: 8. The CDR3 totals 15 residues. Germline V gives CDR1 MDHEN, CDR2 SYDVKM. The CDR3: CASSLRGQGSDEQFF. The CDR3 DNA follows: TGTGCCAGCAGTTTGAGGGGACAGGGAAGCGATGAGCAGTTCTTC.

As regards this clone: In the same sample, other DNA sequences code for this CDR3. This sequence joins TRBV7-6 and TRBJ1-5, with unresolved D. Germline lookup yields CDR1 SGHVS and CDR2 FNYEAQ. The length of the CDR3 is 13 residues. The V end lost 2 bases, the J end lost 2 bases, and 4 bases lay between the germline ends. In DNA form, the CDR3 reads TGTGCCAGCAGCTTAACTGGCAATCAGCCCCAGCATTTT. Residues: CASSLTGNQPQHF. Looking up the rest from reference TRBV7-6 and TRBJ1-5 gives the full variable domain: GAGVSQSPRYKVTKRGQDVALRCDPISGHVSLYWYRQALGQGPEFLTYFNYEAQQDKSGLPNDRFSAERPEGSISTLTIQRTEQRDSAMYRCASSLTGNQPQHFGDGTRLSIL.

The V call is TRBV18, the J call TRBJ1-1; D is ambiguous. Germline loops: CDR1 KGHSH, CDR2 LQKENI. Trimming removed 0 bases at V and 4 bases at J, with 9 bases between. The CDR3 spans 14 residues. The CDR3 sequence: CASSPPPGSTEAFF. The DNA of the CDR3 is TGTGCCAGCTCACCACCTCCGGGGTCCACTGAAGCTTTCTTT.

The V gene is TRBV5-1, the J gene TRBJ1-2; no clear D gene. The germline CDR1 and CDR2 sequences are SGHRS and YFSETQ. V was clipped by 6 bases and J by 4 bases, with 19 bases between them. The CDR3 runs 15 residues. The CDR3 coding sequence is TGCGCCAGCACACTTGGACTGACCTCCTCCTATGGCTACACCTTC. Protein product: CASTLGLTSSYGYTF.

A remark on this clone: The sample carries other DNA sequences with the same CDR3. The gene calls are TRBV6-5 and TRBJ2-7; perhaps TRBD2 as D (5 bases). The V and J ends lost 0 bases and 3 bases respectively, with 6 bases between them. The germline gives CDR1 MNHEY, CDR2 SVGAGI. The CDR3 runs 13 residues. In DNA, the CDR3 is TGTGCCAGCAGTTACTCGGGAGACTACGAGCAGTACTTC. As protein: CASSYSGDYEQYF.

The chain employs TRBV15 and TRBJ2-7; D is uncertain. Trimming pared 1 base from V and 7 bases from J, leaving 20 bases between. This CDR3 comprises 16 residues. CDR1 and CDR2 from the germline V gene are LNHNV and YYDKDF (reference sequence). As DNA, the CDR3 is TGTGCCACCAGCAGAGGTGGGTCAGGTCCATTAGGGGAGCAGTACTTC. Amino acids: CATSRGGSGPLGEQYF.

V is TRBV2 and J is TRBJ1-1, with D tentatively TRBD1 (5 bases). The CDR3 has 13 residues. Trimming cost V 6 bases and J 3 bases, with 11 bases left between them. Germline-derived CDR1 and CDR2 are SNHLY and FYNNEI. The CDR3 sequence is CASRQERDTEAFF. The CDR3, as DNA: TGTGCCAGCAGACAGGAGAGGGACACTGAAGCTTTCTTT. The full variable domain, in which reference TRBV2 and TRBJ1-1 provide the parts outside the CDR3, is EPEVTQTPSHQVTQMGQEVILRCVPISNHLYFYWYRQILGQKVEFLVSFYNNEISEKSEIFDDQFSVERPDGSNFTLKIRSTKLEDSAMYFCASRQERDTEAFFGQGTRLTVV.

The V gene is TRBV6-5, the J gene TRBJ1-4, with D tentatively TRBD1 (5 bases). The CDR3 contains 13 residues. Trimming took off 10 bases at V and 7 bases at J, with 16 bases between the two ends. CDR1 is MNHEY, CDR2 SVGAGI, per germline. CDR3 in DNA: TGTGCCACCAGGACCCAGGGAGGTGAAAAACTGTTTTTT. It specifies CATRTQGGEKLFF.

The CDR3 coding sequence is TGTGCCAGCAGCTTATCGGGGCTAGCAGCCGGGGAGCTGTTTTTT. Translated: CASSLSGLAAGELFF. The V gene is TRBV11-1, the J gene TRBJ2-2; perhaps D is TRBD1 or TRBD2 (5 bases each). Germline V CDR1 and CDR2: SGHAT, FQDESV (reference sequence). CDR3 length: 15 amino acids. V was shortened by 2 bases and J by 6 bases, with 13 bases between the two germline ends.

This chain connects TRBV6-5 to TRBJ2-7; TRBD1 might be the D (5 bases). Germline assignment: CDR1 MNHEY and CDR2 SVGAGI. This CDR3 spans 14 amino acids. Deletions cut 6 bases from V and 2 bases from J, with 14 bases between. The CDR3 sequence is CASSDSSPTYEQYF. Here the CDR3 DNA reads TGTGCCAGCAGCGACAGCTCCCCCACCTACGAGCAGTACTTC.

The chain carries TRBV27 and TRBJ2-3; TRBD1 matches 8 bases. CDR3 length: 15 amino acids. Germline V gives CDR1 MNHEY, CDR2 SMNVEV (reference sequence). J lost 4 bases, V lost 8 bases, and 11 bases had no gene match. This chain's CDR3 is CASGNLDRESDTQYF. As DNA, the CDR3 is TGTGCCAGCGGAAATCTGGACAGGGAGTCAGATACGCAGTATTTT.